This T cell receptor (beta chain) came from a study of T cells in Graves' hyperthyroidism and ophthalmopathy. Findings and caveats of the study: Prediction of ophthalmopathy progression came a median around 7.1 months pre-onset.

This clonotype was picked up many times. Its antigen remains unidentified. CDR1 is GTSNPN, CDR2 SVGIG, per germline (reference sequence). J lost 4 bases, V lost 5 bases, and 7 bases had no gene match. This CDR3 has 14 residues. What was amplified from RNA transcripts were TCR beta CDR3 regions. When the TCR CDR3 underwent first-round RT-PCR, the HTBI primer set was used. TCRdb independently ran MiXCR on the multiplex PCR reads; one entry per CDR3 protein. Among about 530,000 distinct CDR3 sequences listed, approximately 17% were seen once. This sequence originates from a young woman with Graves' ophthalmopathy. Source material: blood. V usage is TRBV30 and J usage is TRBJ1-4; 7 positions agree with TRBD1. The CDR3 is CAWGKTGVNEKLFF. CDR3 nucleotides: TGTGCCTGGGGTAAAACAGGGGTTAATGAAAAACTGTTTTTT.